Below are 22 T cell receptor beta chains sequenced from a single sample in a study of tumor-infiltrating lymphocytes in primary liver carcinoma. Germline DNA was extracted too, while blood RNA derived from unsorted whole blood. TCR beta cDNA came from about 450 ng total RNA, primed with a constant-region primer. Three nested multiplex PCR rounds, a slightly modified ARM-PCR, produced the libraries for TCR beta. Use of TRBV1-TRBV30 forward primers with a C-beta reverse primer characterized the first two PCR rounds, which lasted roughly 9 cycles each. TCRdb independently ran MiXCR on the multiplex PCR reads; one entry per CDR3 protein. In the table there are about 200,000 distinct CDR3 sequences, less than 75% of which are singletons. The specimen sequenced was peripheral blood. These receptors were collected from an older woman with primary liver carcinoma and hepatitis B virus infection.

This clonotype was seen many times. The chain carries TRBV4-1 and TRBJ1-2; the D gene is possibly TRBD1 (5 bases). With 1 base removed from V and 5 bases from J, the gap between germline ends came to 14 bases. Germline assignment: CDR1 MGHRA and CDR2 YSYEKL. CDR3 length: 15 residues. This CDR3 reads CASSQGPAGTYGYTF. The CDR3 nucleotides are TGCGCCAGCAGCCAAGGTCCGGCCGGGACTTATGGCTACACCTTC.

As regards this clonotype: The junction and the germline gene differ at one end; a read error may be behind it. This rearrangement joins TRBV4-1 to TRBJ1-4; D is undetermined. Germline V gives CDR1 MGHRA, CDR2 YSYEKL. The CDR3 sequence is 15 residues long. In nucleotides, the CDR3 is TGCGCCAGCAGCGAGACATGGTCCACTATTGAAAAACTGTTTTTT. This translates into CASSETWSTIEKLFF.

Concerning this clonotype itself: A much more abundant neighbour one base away suggests this may be a read error. The gene calls are TRBV4-1 and TRBJ1-1; 7 bases fit TRBD1. CDR3 length equals 15 residues. Looked up from germline, CDR1 is MGHRA and CDR2 is YSYEKL. J gave up 5 bases and V 4 bases, and 10 bases lay outside the gene matches. DNA for the CDR3: TGCGCCAGCAGCCCCCCGACAGGGAAGGATACTGAAGCTTTCTTT. The encoded protein is CASSPPTGKDTEAFF.

V usage is TRBV11-2 and J usage is TRBJ2-7, with 7 bases aligning to TRBD2. Germline CDR1 SGHAT, CDR2 FQNNGV. V shed 4 bases, J shed 3 bases, and the junction held 9 bases outside the gene matches. This CDR3 has 15 amino acids. CDR3 DNA sequence: TGTGCCAGCAGCTACCTAGCCAGCGGGATCTACGAGCAGTACTTC. It translates to CASSYLASGIYEQYF.

CDR3 protein: CSVEATLGLVGGPGPIYNEQFF. CDR3 coding DNA: TGCAGCGTTGAAGCGACCCTCGGACTAGTGGGAGGGCCGGGCCCGATTTACAATGAGCAGTTCTTC. The J gene is TRBJ2-1, the V gene TRBV29-1; 7 bases are a match to TRBD2. The J segment lost 4 bases and the V segment lost 1 base, leaving 28 bases of the junction unmatched. The CDR3 contains 22 residues. Germline CDR1 and CDR2: SQVTM and ANQGSEA.

This chain connects TRBV5-6 to TRBJ2-7, with D perhaps assigned TRBD1 or TRBD2 (6 bases each). V lost 0 bases and J 4 bases, leaving 11 bases between the germline ends. Germline V gene lookup returns CDR1 SGHDT and CDR2 YYEEEE. This CDR3 has 14 amino acids. DNA for the CDR3: TGTGCCAGCAGCTTGGCGGGGGCGCGGTACGAGCAGTACTTC. It yields the protein CASSLAGARYEQYF.

About this clonotype: The junction departs from the called germline gene at one end, perhaps through a read error. The chain uses TRBV20-1 and TRBJ2-5, with 7 bases fitting TRBD1. CDR1 DFQATT and CDR2 SNEGSKA come from the germline V gene (reference sequence). The CDR3 contains 15 residues. The CDR3: CRARDSSTGFGTQYF. CDR3 DNA: TGCAGAGCTAGAGACTCCTCGACAGGGTTCGGGACCCAGTACTTC.

A word on this clonotype: A junction boundary mismatches the germline segment, possibly from a read error. This rearrangement joins TRBV5-4 to TRBJ2-1; TRBD2 agrees at 7 bases. Germline values: CDR1 SGHNT, CDR2 YYREEE (reference sequence). The CDR3 has 15 residues. The CDR3, as DNA: TGTGCCGGCAACGCGGGACTACCTTCCTACAATGAGAAGTTCTTC. It translates to CAGNAGLPSYNEKFF.

This clonotype has at least ten counts. V gene TRBV4-2 combines with J gene TRBJ2-7, with a weak D call TRBD2 (6 bases). Per the germline V gene, CDR1 is LGHNA and CDR2 is YNFKEQ. V was trimmed by 1 base and J by 1 base, leaving 14 bases between them. This CDR3 is built from 16 residues. Here the CDR3 DNA reads TGTGCCAGCAGCCAAGTAAGTGGTAGCGGTTCCTACGAGCAGTACTTC. It specifies CASSQVSGSGSYEQYF.

This clonotype was seen more than once but under ten times. Being one base from a much bigger clone, this may be a read error. V gene TRBV29-1 combines with J gene TRBJ2-5; TRBD2 aligns across 7 bases. This CDR3 is 14 amino acids long. Germline assignment: CDR1 SQVTM and CDR2 ANQGSEA. The CDR3 coding sequence is TGCGGCGTTGATCCGGGGGGATCGAAGGAGACCCAGTACTTC. This gives the protein CGVDPGGSKETQYF.

This clonotype came up many times. The chain carries TRBV6-5 and TRBJ2-2; D is possibly TRBD1 (7 bases). The CDR3 consists of 15 residues. Trimming pared 5 bases from V and 4 bases from J, leaving 14 bases between. Per the germline V gene, CDR1 is MNHEY and CDR2 is SVGAGI. The chain's CDR3 is CASSPGAGGTGELFF. CDR3 nucleotides: TGTGCCAGCAGTCCGGGGGCAGGGGGCACCGGGGAGCTGTTTTTT.

Ten or more counts support this clonotype. This chain links TRBV10-3 with TRBJ2-5; TRBD1 agrees at 8 bases. Germline CDR1 ENHRY, CDR2 SYGVKD. V dropped 4 bases and J dropped 0; count of bases not matched to a gene: 1. The CDR3 spans 14 residues. The CDR3 here is CAISAGQDQETQYF. The CDR3 region has the DNA TGTGCCATCAGTGCGGGACAGGACCAAGAGACCCAGTACTTC.

Concerning this clonotype: The junction departs from the called germline gene at one end, perhaps through a read error. V usage is TRBV11-2 and J usage is TRBJ1-5, with a weak D call TRBD1 (5 bases). The CDR3 is 15 residues long. Germline-derived CDR1 and CDR2 are SGHAT and FQNNGV. CDR3 loop: CASSPRDVSNQPRHF. The CDR3 bases are TGTGCCAGCAGCCCCAGGGACGTGAGCAATCAGCCCCGGCATTTC. Full variable domain (outside the CDR3, taken from reference TRBV11-2 and TRBJ1-5): EAGVAQSPRYKIIEKRQSVAFWCNPISGHATLYWYQQILGQGPKLLIQFQNNGVVDDSQLPKDRFSAERLKGVDSTLKIQPAKLEDSAVYLCASSPRDVSNQPRHFGDGTRLSIL.

A word on this clonotype: A much larger clone is a single base away; this may be a read error. The chain uses TRBV4-1 and TRBJ2-3, with D possibly being TRBD1 or TRBD2 (5 bases each). Germline V lookup: CDR1 MGHRA, CDR2 YSYEKL. The CDR3 covers 14 residues. As DNA, the CDR3 is TGCACCAGCAGGGCGGCAGGGACCGCGGATACGCAGTATTTT. Encoded protein: CTSRAAGTADTQYF.

A word on this clonotype: A much larger clone differs by one base, so this may be a read error. This chain uses TRBV6-5 with TRBJ1-1; 7 bases match TRBD1. The germline V gene has CDR1 MNHEY and CDR2 SVGAGI. The CDR3 runs 13 residues. V trimming: 7 bases; J trimming: 12 bases; junction bases outside the gene matches: 14. The CDR3: CASTATGVDSTFF. The CDR3 DNA sequence: TGTGCCAGCACCGCCACAGGGGTAGATTCGACTTTCTTT.

V and J are TRBV6-4 and TRBJ2-3; D gene unclear. Germline V gene sequence: CDR1 MRHNA, CDR2 SNTAGT. Trimming cost V 7 bases and J 5 bases, with 19 bases left between them. This CDR3 is 15 amino acids long. This chain's CDR3 is CASKRPSRMGDTQYF. The CDR3 coding sequence is TGTGCCAGCAAGCGACCATCGAGGATGGGAGATACGCAGTATTTT.

This clonotype was seen a few times. One base away lies a much larger clone, so this may be a sequencing read error. This sequence joins TRBV6-5 and TRBJ1-2; 7 bases agree with TRBD1. Germline V gene data show CDR1 as MNHEY and CDR2 as SVGAGI. This CDR3 is built from 14 residues. In nucleotides, the CDR3 is TGTGCCAGCAGCCAACCGGGACAGATTTTGGGCTGCACCTTC. It codes for CASSQPGQILGCTF.

A note on this clonotype: The CDR3 does not close with the conserved phenylalanine or tryptophan, likely indicating a read error. J is TRBJ2-7 and V is TRBV11-2; 7 nucleotides agree with TRBD1. The germline V gene encodes CDR1 SGHAT and CDR2 FQNNGV. V shed 7 bases and J 3 bases; nucleotides not matched to a gene: 6. CDR3 length: 13 amino acids. The CDR3 loop is CASILGQIYEQYL. The CDR3 DNA follows: TGTGCCAGCATCTTGGGACAGATCTACGAGCAGTACCTC.

About this clonotype itself: This may be a read error, as it is one base from a much larger clone. This rearrangement joins TRBV13 to TRBJ2-7; 10 bases map to TRBD2. Germline CDR1 and CDR2: PRHDT and FYEKMQ (reference sequence). CDR3 length equals 12 residues. This chain's CDR3 is CASSSGTSEQHF. In nucleotides, the CDR3 is TGTGCCAGCAGCTCCGGGACTAGCGAGCAGCACTTC.

On this clonotype: A much larger clone differs by one base, so this may be a read error. The genes are TRBV4-2 and TRBJ2-7; 8 nucleotides line up with TRBD1. The CDR3 sequence is 14 residues long. The germline gives CDR1 LGHNA, CDR2 YNFKEQ. V was clipped by 1 base and J by 8 bases; unmatched bases: 7. The CDR3 loop is CASSQGDRGGKQYF. DNA of the CDR3: TGTGCCAGCAGCCAAGGAGACAGGGGAGGCAAGCAGTACTTC.

The genes are TRBV6-1 and TRBJ2-5, with 13 bases that match TRBD2. Losses at the gene ends were 0 bases for V and 5 bases for J; bases not matched to a gene: 12. Germline V gene sequence: CDR1 MNHNS, CDR2 SASEGT. This CDR3 spans 19 amino acids. CDR3 sequence (DNA): TGTGCCAGCAGTGAAGCTCAGCCGGGACTAGCGGGAATTGTTGAGACCCAGTACTTC. Translation: CASSEAQPGLAGIVETQYF.

The sample holds many counts of this clonotype. The chain joins TRBV6-1 to TRBJ2-2, with D unclear. The CDR3 covers 14 residues. Germline loops: CDR1 MNHNS, CDR2 SASEGT. Trimming stripped 7 bases from V and 1 base from J, with 10 bases between. As DNA, the CDR3 is TGTGCCAGCATCAGAGTTGTGAACACCGGGGAGCTGTTTTTT. This translates into CASIRVVNTGELFF.